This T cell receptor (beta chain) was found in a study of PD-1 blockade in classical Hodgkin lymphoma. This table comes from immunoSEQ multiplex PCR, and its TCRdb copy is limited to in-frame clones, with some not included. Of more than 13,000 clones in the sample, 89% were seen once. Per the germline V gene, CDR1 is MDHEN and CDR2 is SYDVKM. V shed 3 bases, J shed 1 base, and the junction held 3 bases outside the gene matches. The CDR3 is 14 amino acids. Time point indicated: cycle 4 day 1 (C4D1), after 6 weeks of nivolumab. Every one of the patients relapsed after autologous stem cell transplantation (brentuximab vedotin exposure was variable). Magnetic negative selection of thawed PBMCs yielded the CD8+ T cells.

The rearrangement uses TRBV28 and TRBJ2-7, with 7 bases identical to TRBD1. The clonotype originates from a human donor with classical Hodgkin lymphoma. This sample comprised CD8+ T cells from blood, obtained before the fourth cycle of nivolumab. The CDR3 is CASSLDRPSYEQYF. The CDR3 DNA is TGTGCCAGCAGTTTGGACAGGCCATCCTACGAGCAGTACTTC.